A selection of T cell receptor beta chains follows, all from one sample in a study of blood T cells in healthy people across ages. TCRdb reanalysed the 5' RACE reads using MiXCR and keeps one entry per CDR3 protein. The table includes roughly 2 million distinct CDR3 sequences, about 49% detected once. The source material was blood. The receptors originated from a woman between 40 and 55 years old in good health. The CDR3 runs from the conserved cysteine through the conserved F or W. The order of the fields is J gene, clone size, D gene, V gene, CDR3 length, CDR3 protein, CDR3 DNA. A D gene is named only where the DNA matches it firmly. Part of the rows lack a size; the others show once, few, many or a class for expanded clones.

j_call: TRBJ2-3; clone_size: few; d_call: TRBD2; v_call: TRBV12-3/TRBV12-4; cdr3_length: 15; cdr3_aa: CASSFQRESTDTQYF; cdr3_nt: TGTGCCAGCAGTTTCCAGCGGGAGAGCACAGATACGCAGTATTTT
j_call: TRBJ2-4; clone_size: few; d_call: .; v_call: TRBV7-2; cdr3_length: 16; cdr3_aa: CASSPPLQSAKNIQYF; cdr3_nt: TGTGCCAGCAGCCCCCCTTTGCAGTCAGCCAAAAACATTCAGTACTTC
j_call: TRBJ2-7; clone_size: .; d_call: .; v_call: TRBV20-1; cdr3_length: 16; cdr3_aa: CSAGGGRVPSWDEQYF; cdr3_nt: TGCAGCGCCGGCGGAGGCAGGGTACCCTCTTGGGACGAGCAGTACTTC
j_call: TRBJ2-1; clone_size: few; d_call: .; v_call: TRBV15; cdr3_length: 15; cdr3_aa: CATSPRSGSYNEQFF; cdr3_nt: TGTGCCACCAGCCCGAGGAGCGGATCCTACAATGAGCAGTTCTTC
j_call: TRBJ1-2; clone_size: .; d_call: .; v_call: TRBV25-1; cdr3_length: 13; cdr3_aa: CASSGTGSIGYTF; cdr3_nt: TGTGCCAGCAGTGGAACAGGGTCCATTGGCTACACCTTC
j_call: TRBJ2-3; clone_size: few; d_call: .; v_call: TRBV6-2/TRBV6-3; cdr3_length: 11; cdr3_aa: CASSQAQAQYF; cdr3_nt: TGTGCCAGCAGTCAAGCTCAGGCGCAGTATTTT
j_call: TRBJ2-5; clone_size: .; d_call: TRBD1; v_call: TRBV6-7; cdr3_length: 16; cdr3_aa: CASSCQLQGGQETQYF; cdr3_nt: TGTGCCAGCAGTTGCCAACTACAGGGGGGTCAAGAGACCCAGTACTTC
j_call: TRBJ2-7; clone_size: .; d_call: TRBD1; v_call: TRBV28; cdr3_length: 15; cdr3_aa: CASSLPGTATYEQYF; cdr3_nt: TGTGCCAGCAGTTTACCCGGGACAGCCACCTACGAGCAGTACTTC
j_call: TRBJ2-1; clone_size: few; d_call: TRBD2; v_call: TRBV7-6; cdr3_length: 18; cdr3_aa: CASSLEGPGTSGYNEQFF; cdr3_nt: TGTGCCAGCAGCTTAGAGGGTCCGGGGACTAGCGGTTACAATGAGCAGTTCTTC
j_call: TRBJ2-5; clone_size: .; d_call: .; v_call: TRBV6-5; cdr3_length: 15; cdr3_aa: CASSQWTLRGETQYF; cdr3_nt: TGTGCCAGCAGTCAATGGACTTTAAGGGGGGAGACCCAGTACTTC
j_call: TRBJ2-7; clone_size: .; d_call: .; v_call: TRBV4-3; cdr3_length: 14; cdr3_aa: CASSQGAGDYEQYF; cdr3_nt: TGCGCCAGCAGCCAAGGGGCCGGGGACTACGAGCAGTACTTC
j_call: TRBJ2-1; clone_size: .; d_call: TRBD1; v_call: TRBV4-3; cdr3_length: 16; cdr3_aa: CASSQDIGQGNREQFF; cdr3_nt: TGCGCCAGCAGCCAAGATATAGGACAGGGGAATCGGGAGCAGTTCTTC
j_call: TRBJ1-2; clone_size: .; d_call: TRBD1; v_call: TRBV29-1; cdr3_length: 13; cdr3_aa: CSVEGQGAFGYTF; cdr3_nt: TGCAGCGTTGAGGGACAGGGGGCATTCGGCTACACCTTC
j_call: TRBJ2-3; clone_size: few; d_call: .; v_call: TRBV20-1; cdr3_length: 13; cdr3_aa: CSAYSSSTDTQYF; cdr3_nt: TGCAGTGCTTACTCTTCATCCACAGATACGCAGTATTTT
j_call: TRBJ1-4; clone_size: once; d_call: TRBD1; v_call: TRBV6-5; cdr3_length: 14; cdr3_aa: CASSYTGVIEKLFF; cdr3_nt: TGTGCCAGCAGTTACACAGGGGTTATCGAAAAACTGTTTTTT
j_call: TRBJ1-2; clone_size: .; d_call: .; v_call: TRBV28; cdr3_length: 11; cdr3_aa: CASSLFTGSTF; cdr3_nt: TGTGCCAGCAGTTTGTTTACAGGGTCCACCTTC
j_call: TRBJ2-3; clone_size: few; d_call: TRBD2; v_call: TRBV7-2; cdr3_length: 16; cdr3_aa: CASSPQAGGLVDTQYF; cdr3_nt: TGTGCCAGCAGCCCACAGGCGGGGGGGTTGGTAGATACGCAGTATTTT
j_call: TRBJ2-7; clone_size: .; d_call: .; v_call: TRBV21-1; cdr3_length: 20; cdr3_aa: CASSPRGRPQAERSSYEQYF; cdr3_nt: TGTGCCAGCAGCCCTCGAGGACGGCCACAGGCTGAACGATCCTCCTACGAGCAGTACTTC
j_call: TRBJ1-5; clone_size: .; d_call: TRBD1; v_call: TRBV27; cdr3_length: 14; cdr3_aa: CASSSDRAFTPQHF; cdr3_nt: TGTGCCAGCAGTTCTGACAGGGCGTTTACGCCCCAGCATTTT
j_call: TRBJ2-5; clone_size: .; d_call: TRBD1; v_call: TRBV6-6; cdr3_length: 15; cdr3_aa: CASSRQGAGKETQYF; cdr3_nt: TGTGCCAGCAGTCGCCAGGGGGCGGGGAAAGAGACCCAGTACTTC
j_call: TRBJ1-6; clone_size: .; d_call: .; v_call: TRBV5-1; cdr3_length: 15; cdr3_aa: CASSALGGVNSPLHF; cdr3_nt: TGCGCTAGCAGCGCTTTAGGTGGCGTCAATTCACCCCTCCACTTT
j_call: TRBJ2-1; clone_size: .; d_call: .; v_call: TRBV5-1; cdr3_length: 12; cdr3_aa: CASSGSTDEQFF; cdr3_nt: TGCGCCAGCAGCGGATCCACAGATGAGCAGTTCTTC
j_call: TRBJ2-1; clone_size: .; d_call: .; v_call: TRBV27; cdr3_length: 13; cdr3_aa: CASSFSTKSEQFF; cdr3_nt: TGTGCCAGCAGTTTCAGCACGAAAAGTGAGCAGTTCTTC
j_call: TRBJ2-1; clone_size: .; d_call: .; v_call: TRBV11-2; cdr3_length: 16; cdr3_aa: CASSAGRGSSYNEQFF; cdr3_nt: TGTGCCAGCAGCGCAGGTAGGGGGAGCTCCTACAATGAGCAGTTCTTC
j_call: TRBJ2-5; clone_size: few; d_call: TRBD1; v_call: TRBV19; cdr3_length: 15; cdr3_aa: CASSLPGQGEETQYF; cdr3_nt: TGTGCCAGTAGTCTTCCGGGACAGGGCGAAGAGACCCAGTACTTC
j_call: TRBJ2-1; clone_size: .; d_call: .; v_call: TRBV6-5; cdr3_length: 14; cdr3_aa: CASSFLRETNEQFF; cdr3_nt: TGTGCCAGCAGTTTCCTGAGGGAGACCAATGAGCAGTTCTTC
j_call: TRBJ2-7; clone_size: .; d_call: .; v_call: TRBV28; cdr3_length: 15; cdr3_aa: CASRSQGGGTYEQYF; cdr3_nt: TGTGCCAGCAGGTCTCAGGGGGGGGGGACCTACGAGCAGTACTTC
j_call: TRBJ2-5; clone_size: .; d_call: TRBD1; v_call: TRBV27; cdr3_length: 18; cdr3_aa: CASSPYYPGQGAGETQYF; cdr3_nt: TGTGCCAGCAGTCCATATTACCCGGGACAGGGTGCGGGAGAGACCCAGTACTTC
j_call: TRBJ1-2; clone_size: few; d_call: TRBD1; v_call: TRBV20-1; cdr3_length: 13; cdr3_aa: CSAGGQGHSGYTF; cdr3_nt: TGCAGTGCTGGGGGACAGGGGCACTCTGGCTACACCTTC
j_call: TRBJ1-2; clone_size: .; d_call: TRBD1; v_call: TRBV6-5; cdr3_length: 13; cdr3_aa: CASRRDRDHGYTF; cdr3_nt: TGTGCCAGCAGGAGGGACAGGGACCATGGCTACACCTTC
j_call: TRBJ2-6; clone_size: .; d_call: TRBD1; v_call: TRBV7-2; cdr3_length: 20; cdr3_aa: CASSSQPAGTGISGANVLTF; cdr3_nt: TGTGCCAGCAGCTCTCAACCCGCCGGGACAGGAATCTCTGGGGCCAACGTCCTGACTTTC
j_call: TRBJ1-5; clone_size: .; d_call: TRBD1; v_call: TRBV7-2; cdr3_length: 16; cdr3_aa: CASSQHKGTGRQPQHF; cdr3_nt: TGTGCCAGCAGTCAACATAAGGGGACAGGAAGACAGCCCCAGCATTTT
j_call: TRBJ2-7; clone_size: .; d_call: TRBD1; v_call: TRBV6-1; cdr3_length: 16; cdr3_aa: CASSGSGTGDHYEQYF; cdr3_nt: TGTGCCAGCAGTGGGTCCGGGACAGGAGACCACTACGAGCAGTACTTC
j_call: TRBJ2-7; clone_size: .; d_call: TRBD2; v_call: TRBV28; cdr3_length: 16; cdr3_aa: CASSLISGGAGNEQYF; cdr3_nt: TGTGCCAGCAGTTTAATTAGCGGGGGGGCGGGCAATGAGCAGTACTTC
j_call: TRBJ1-2; clone_size: .; d_call: TRBD1; v_call: TRBV29-1; cdr3_length: 12; cdr3_aa: CSVEKGAGGYTF; cdr3_nt: TGCAGCGTTGAGAAGGGGGCGGGTGGCTACACCTTC
j_call: TRBJ1-1; clone_size: once; d_call: .; v_call: TRBV28; cdr3_length: 13; cdr3_aa: CASGGGLGTEAFF; cdr3_nt: TGTGCCAGCGGGGGGGGGCTCGGCACTGAAGCTTTCTTT
j_call: TRBJ2-1; clone_size: .; d_call: TRBD1; v_call: TRBV29-1; cdr3_length: 14; cdr3_aa: CSVAGTGGLNEQFF; cdr3_nt: TGCAGCGTGGCCGGGACAGGGGGTCTGAATGAGCAGTTCTTC
j_call: TRBJ1-6; clone_size: .; d_call: TRBD1; v_call: TRBV5-1; cdr3_length: 15; cdr3_aa: CASSLRGRLNSPLHF; cdr3_nt: TGCGCCAGCAGCCTCAGGGGGCGATTAAATTCACCCCTCCACTTT
j_call: TRBJ2-6; clone_size: once; d_call: TRBD2; v_call: TRBV4-2; cdr3_length: 19; cdr3_aa: CASSQRLAGGSSGANVLTF; cdr3_nt: TGTGCCAGCAGCCAACGTCTAGCGGGGGGAAGCTCTGGGGCCAACGTCCTGACTTTC
j_call: TRBJ2-3; clone_size: .; d_call: .; v_call: TRBV12-3/TRBV12-4; cdr3_length: 16; cdr3_aa: CASSQKAAGAADTQYF; cdr3_nt: TGTGCCAGCAGCCAAAAAGCGGCAGGGGCGGCAGATACGCAGTATTTT
j_call: TRBJ2-3; clone_size: .; d_call: TRBD1; v_call: TRBV24-1; cdr3_length: 16; cdr3_aa: CATSAAGQASTDTQYF; cdr3_nt: TGTGCCACCAGTGCCGCGGGACAGGCTAGCACAGATACGCAGTATTTT
j_call: TRBJ2-1; clone_size: .; d_call: TRBD2; v_call: TRBV9; cdr3_length: 15; cdr3_aa: CASSALAGGHDEQFF; cdr3_nt: TGTGCCAGCAGCGCACTAGCGGGGGGGCACGATGAGCAGTTCTTC
j_call: TRBJ1-6; clone_size: .; d_call: TRBD1; v_call: TRBV5-5; cdr3_length: 16; cdr3_aa: CASSLSMTGTNSPLHF; cdr3_nt: TGTGCCAGCAGCTTAAGTATGACAGGGACTAATTCACCCCTCCACTTT
j_call: TRBJ1-2; clone_size: .; d_call: TRBD1; v_call: TRBV20-1; cdr3_length: 16; cdr3_aa: CSARPGRGRGGYGYTF; cdr3_nt: TGCAGTGCTAGACCAGGCAGGGGGCGTGGGGGCTATGGCTACACCTTC
j_call: TRBJ2-5; clone_size: .; d_call: TRBD2; v_call: TRBV12-3/TRBV12-4; cdr3_length: 17; cdr3_aa: CASSLELAGVGQETQYF; cdr3_nt: TGTGCCAGCAGTTTAGAGCTAGCGGGGGTCGGGCAAGAGACCCAGTACTTC